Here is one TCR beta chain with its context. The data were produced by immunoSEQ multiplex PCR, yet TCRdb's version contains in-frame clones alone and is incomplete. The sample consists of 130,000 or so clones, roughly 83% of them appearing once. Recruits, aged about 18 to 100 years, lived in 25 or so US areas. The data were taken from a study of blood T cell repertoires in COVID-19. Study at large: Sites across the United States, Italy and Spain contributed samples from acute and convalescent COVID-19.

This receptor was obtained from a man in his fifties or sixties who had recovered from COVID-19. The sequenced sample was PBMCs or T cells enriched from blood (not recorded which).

The CDR3 DNA sequence: TGCGCCAGCAGCCACTTCACAGCACAAGAGACCCAGTACTTC. This sequence encodes CASSHFTAQETQYF. The rearrangement links TRBV4-3 to TRBJ2-5; D is ambiguous. Trimming took 3 bases from V and 2 from J, leaving 10 bases between them. There are 14 residues in the CDR3. Looked up from germline, CDR1 is LGHNA and CDR2 is YSLEER.